The TCR beta chain described here comes from a study of T cell changes during pregnancy in multiple sclerosis. The protocol was immunoSEQ multiplex PCR, while the TCRdb copy is restricted to in-frame clones and leaves out a portion. The sample yields tens of thousands of clones, approximately 91% seen once. The CDR3 runs to 15 residues. The V gene lost 7 bases and the J gene lost 5 bases, with 20 bases spanning the gap. The germline CDR1 and CDR2 sequences are MDHEN and SYDVKM. The sample in question was peripheral blood, obtained in the second trimester of pregnancy. The genes are TRBV28 and TRBJ1-1; a weak D match, TRBD1 (5 bases). This receptor was taken from a female donor in good health, enrolled as a control in a pregnancy study. The CDR3 DNA reads TGTGCCAGCAAATCTAAGTCCGGGGGAGGAACTGAAGCTTTCTTT. This gives the protein CASKSKSGGGTEAFF. Filled out from reference TRBV28 and TRBJ1-1, the complete variable domain reads DVKVTQSSRYLVKRTGEKVFLECVQDMDHENMFWYRQDPGLGLRLIYFSYDVKMKEKGDIPEGYSVSREKKERFSLILESASTNQTSMYLCASKSKSGGGTEAFFGQGTRLTVV.